The 15 T cell receptor beta chains below come from one sample, sequenced in a study of blood T cell repertoires in COVID-19. The data were produced by immunoSEQ multiplex PCR, yet TCRdb's version contains in-frame clones alone and is incomplete. Here the sample spans about 220,000 clones, roughly 85% being singletons. Sequenced material: peripheral blood. All receptors come from a man aged 50-59 years who had recovered from COVID-19.

This clone has only one observation. V gene TRBV3-1 (or the pseudogene TRBV3-2) combines with J gene TRBJ1-2; 8 positions match TRBD1. The CDR3 has 16 amino acids. Trimming removed 4 bases from V and 2 bases from J; junction bases left unmatched: 9. Germline CDR1 and CDR2: LGHDT and YNNKEL (reference sequence). CDR3 sequence (DNA): TGTGCCAGCAGCCGAGGGACAGGACCAACCAACTATGGCTACACCTTC. This translates into CASSRGTGPTNYGYTF.

This chain joins TRBV7-2 and TRBJ2-7; 9 bases align to TRBD2. The CDR3 is made up of 17 amino acids. Germline V gene sequence: CDR1 SGHTA, CDR2 FQGNSA. With V trimmed by 5 bases and J by 7 bases, 18 bases remained unmatched. CDR3 nucleotides: TGTGCCAGCAGCCCCCTACGACTAGCGGCTCCTAGGGGGGAGCAGTACTTC. Translation gives CASSPLRLAAPRGEQYF.

The V and J genes are TRBV11-2 and TRBJ2-3, with 9 positions matching TRBD1. V lost 6 bases to trimming and J lost 0 bases; unmatched junction nucleotides: 10. The length of the CDR3 is 17 residues. Germline V CDR1 and CDR2: SGHAT, FQNNGV. In nucleotides, the CDR3 is TGTGCCAGCAGTCGTAAGACAGGGGGAAGCAGCACAGATACGCAGTATTTT. As protein: CASSRKTGGSSTDTQYF.

This clone was counted a few times. The V and J genes are TRBV11-2 and TRBJ1-1; D unresolved. The CDR3 spans 16 residues. Trimming cost V 0 bases and J 1 base, with 12 bases left between them. Germline V gene lookup returns CDR1 SGHAT and CDR2 FQNNGV. CDR3 coding DNA: TGTGCCAGCAGCTTAGAGTACGGATTAGCGAACACTGAAGCTTTCTTT. Its translation is CASSLEYGLANTEAFF.

The chain combines TRBV27 with TRBJ1-1, with unresolved D. Deletions cut 0 bases from V and 4 bases from J, with 9 bases between. Germline CDR1 and CDR2: MNHEY and SMNVEV (reference sequence). This CDR3 spans 14 amino acids. CDR3 coding DNA: TGTGCCAGCAGTTTATCGGTCGCGGGCACTGAAGCTTTCTTT. This encodes CASSLSVAGTEAFF.

The rearrangement uses TRBV7-9 and TRBJ2-7, with 10 bases fitting TRBD1. The V segment lost 5 bases and the J segment 5 bases; nucleotides outside the gene matches: 21. Germline CDR1 SEHNR, CDR2 FQNEAQ (reference sequence). CDR3 length: 19 residues. CDR3 region: CASSRTLSRDRGRQDEQYF. CDR3 coding DNA: TGTGCCAGCAGCCGAACTTTGTCCCGGGACAGGGGCCGACAGGACGAGCAGTACTTC.

The V and J genes are TRBV18 and TRBJ2-7, with a tentative D call TRBD1 (5 bases). Between the trimmed V and J ends, which lost 5 bases and 0 bases, there was a span of 11 bases. CDR1 and CDR2 from the germline V gene are KGHSH and LQKENI. The CDR3 covers 14 residues. CDR3: CASSNLDSSYEQYF. The DNA for the CDR3 is TGTGCCAGCTCAAATCTAGACAGCTCCTACGAGCAGTACTTC.

CDR3 sequence (DNA): TGTGCCAGCAGCGTAGTAGTGGCTAGCGGGGAGCAGTTCTTC. Translated, it gives CASSVVVASGEQFF. This sequence joins TRBV9 and TRBJ2-1; 8 bases are shared with TRBD2. Germline V gives CDR1 SGDLS, CDR2 YYNGEE. Losses at the gene ends were 0 bases for V and 10 bases for J; bases not matched to a gene: 6. The CDR3 is 14 residues long.

This chain joins TRBV27 and TRBJ2-1; no reliable D call. V was clipped by 3 bases and J by 6 bases, with 15 bases between them. The CDR3 is 15 residues long. The germline V gene encodes CDR1 MNHEY and CDR2 SMNVEV (reference sequence). CDR3 sequence: CASSFDPYGVNEQFF. The CDR3 DNA reads TGTGCCAGCAGTTTCGACCCTTACGGAGTCAATGAGCAGTTCTTC.

The chain combines TRBV12-3 or TRBV12-4 with TRBJ2-1; D may be TRBD2 (5 bases). The CDR3 spans 12 residues. V lost 6 bases and J 7 bases, leaving 10 bases between the germline ends. The CDR3 protein is CASSQIANEQFF. The CDR3 coding sequence is TGTGCCAGCAGCCAGATAGCGAATGAGCAGTTCTTC.

The rearrangement uses TRBV27 and TRBJ2-5, with 11 bases identical to TRBD2. CDR1 is MNHEY and CDR2 is SMNVEV in the germline V gene (reference sequence). Trimming at V came to 1 base and at J to 4 bases, leaving 5 bases not matched to a gene. CDR3 length equals 16 residues. CDR3 residues: CASSLLAGGLGETQYF. CDR3 sequence (DNA): TGTGCCAGCAGTTTATTAGCGGGAGGGCTGGGAGAGACCCAGTACTTC.

The rearrangement links TRBV11-2 to TRBJ2-7; 8 nucleotides align to TRBD2. Germline V gene lookup returns CDR1 SGHAT and CDR2 FQNNGV. The CDR3 consists of 12 residues. The junction had 5 bases not matched to a gene; V was cut back by 6 bases and J by 7 bases. CDR3 in amino acids: CASRYIAGEQYF. The CDR3 coding sequence is TGTGCCAGCAGATACATAGCGGGAGAGCAGTACTTC.

This clone came up once. The chain uses TRBV19 and TRBJ2-7; the match to TRBD1 covers 9 bases. V was clipped by 0 bases and J by 2 bases; unmatched bases: 5. The length of the CDR3 is 16 residues. Germline values: CDR1 LNHDA, CDR2 SQIVND (reference sequence). The CDR3 nucleotides are TGTGCCAGTAGTATAGATCTTGGGACAGGGACCTACGAGCAGTACTTC. This translates into CASSIDLGTGTYEQYF.

This clone was detected a few times. The V call is TRBV6-1, the J call TRBJ2-2, with 9 bases lining up with TRBD1. This CDR3 is built from 15 residues. Per the germline V gene, CDR1 is MNHNS and CDR2 is SASEGT. V dropped 1 base and J dropped 3; count of bases not matched to a gene: 0. CDR3 sequence (DNA): TGTGCCAGCAGTGAAGGGACAGGGGACACCGGGGAGCTGTTTTTT. Residues: CASSEGTGDTGELFF.

The chain combines TRBV18 with TRBJ1-1; the match to TRBD1 covers 9 bases. CDR3 size: 15 residues. The J segment lost 4 bases and the V segment lost 6 bases, leaving 9 bases of the junction unmatched. Per the germline V gene, CDR1 is KGHSH and CDR2 is LQKENI. This CDR3 reads CASSLTGGDGTEAFF. In DNA form, the CDR3 reads TGTGCCAGCTCGCTCACAGGGGGCGATGGCACTGAAGCTTTCTTT. The full variable domain, its missing parts supplied by reference TRBV18 and TRBJ1-1, is NAGVMQNPRHLVRRRGQEARLRCSPMKGHSHVYWYRQLPEEGLKFMVYLQKENIIDESGMPKERFSAEFPKEGPSILRIQQVVRGDSAAYFCASSLTGGDGTEAFFGQGTRLTVV.